This TCR beta chain was captured in a study of control samples from healthy donors and cancer patients. Germline CDR1 reads GTSNPN; CDR2 reads SVGIG (reference sequence). The CDR3 has 13 amino acids. J gave up 4 bases and V 1 base, and 1 base lay outside the gene matches. Assay used: immunoSEQ multiplex PCR; TCRdb lists only in-frame clones, some missing. The data hold about 150,000 clones, with over 90% observed a single time. The sequence derives from a man aged 50 or older in good health. Sequencing was done on a sample of blood. The chain has TRBV30 and TRBJ2-1, with 7 nucleotides matching TRBD1. The CDR3: CAWSGQGYNEQFF. The DNA of the CDR3 is TGTGCCTGGAGTGGACAGGGTTACAATGAGCAGTTCTTC.